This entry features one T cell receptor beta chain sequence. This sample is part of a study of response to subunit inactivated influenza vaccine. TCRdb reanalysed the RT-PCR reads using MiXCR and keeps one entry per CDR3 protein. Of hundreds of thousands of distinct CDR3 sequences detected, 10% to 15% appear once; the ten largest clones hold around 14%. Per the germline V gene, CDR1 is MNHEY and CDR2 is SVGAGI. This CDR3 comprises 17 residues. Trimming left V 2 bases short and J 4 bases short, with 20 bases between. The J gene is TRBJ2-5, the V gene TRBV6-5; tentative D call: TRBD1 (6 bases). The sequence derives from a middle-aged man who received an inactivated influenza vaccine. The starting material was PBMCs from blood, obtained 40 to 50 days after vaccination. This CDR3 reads CASSYTSWTRGGETQYF. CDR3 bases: TGTGCCAGCAGTTACACATCTTGGACAAGAGGGGGAGAGACCCAGTACTTC.